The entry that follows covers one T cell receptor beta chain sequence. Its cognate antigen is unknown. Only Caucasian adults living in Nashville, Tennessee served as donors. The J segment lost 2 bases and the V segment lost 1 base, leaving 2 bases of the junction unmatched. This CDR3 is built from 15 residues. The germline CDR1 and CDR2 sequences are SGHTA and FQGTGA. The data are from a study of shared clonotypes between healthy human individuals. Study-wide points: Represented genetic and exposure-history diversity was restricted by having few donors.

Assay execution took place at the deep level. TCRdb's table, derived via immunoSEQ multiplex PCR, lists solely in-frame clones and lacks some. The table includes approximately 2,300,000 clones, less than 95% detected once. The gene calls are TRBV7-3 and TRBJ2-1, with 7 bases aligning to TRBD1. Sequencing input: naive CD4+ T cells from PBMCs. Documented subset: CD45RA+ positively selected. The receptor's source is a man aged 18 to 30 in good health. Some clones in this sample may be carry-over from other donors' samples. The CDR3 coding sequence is TGTGCCAGCAGCTTAATAGGGACAGCCTACAATGAGCAGTTCTTC. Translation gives CASSLIGTAYNEQFF.